Shown below are 26 T cell receptor beta chains from a single sample sequenced in a study of CD8+ T cells in alopecia areata. Extraction and reverse transcription of RNA yielded cDNA as the sequencing template. Generated by immunoSEQ multiplex PCR, the TCRdb table keeps only in-frame clones and is missing some. The profile shows approximately 61,000 clones, about 96% of them singletons. This material consisted of CD8+ T cells sorted from blood, taken at week 0. These receptors were taken from a human donor with alopecia areata.

The chain is built from TRBV7-9 and TRBJ2-7, with D uncertain. The CDR3 is 11 residues long. CDR1 is SEHNR and CDR2 is FQNEAQ in the germline V gene (reference sequence). Trimming pared 5 bases from V and 3 bases from J, leaving 5 bases between. The CDR3 is CASSPNYEQYF. The CDR3, as DNA: TGTGCCAGCAGCCCTAACTACGAGCAGTACTTC. Supplemented by reference TRBV7-9 and TRBJ2-7, the full variable domain reads DTGVSQNPRHKITKRGQNVTFRCDPISEHNRLYWYRQTLGQGPEFLTYFQNEAQLEKSRLLSDRFSAERPKGSFSTLEIQRTEQGDSAMYLCASSPNYEQYFGPGTRLTVT.

J is TRBJ1-1 and V is TRBV7-2, with TRBD1 matching 8 bases. The V and J ends lost 5 bases and 5 bases, in that order; junction bases with no gene match: 10. The CDR3 runs 15 residues. CDR1 is SGHTA, CDR2 FQGNSA, per germline. CDR3: CASSPDRGSRTEAFF. CDR3 coding DNA: TGTGCCAGCAGCCCCGACAGGGGTTCAAGGACTGAAGCTTTCTTT.

The V and J genes are TRBV11-2 and TRBJ1-1; D is undetermined. The CDR3 has 14 residues. V lost 3 bases and J 7 bases, leaving 15 bases between the germline ends. CDR1 and CDR2 (germline): SGHAT, FQNNGV. The CDR3 DNA follows: TGTGCCAGCAGCTTTTCCACTTCGGGTATTGAAGCTTTCTTT. This translates into CASSFSTSGIEAFF.

The chain joins TRBV7-9 to TRBJ2-7, with 7 bases matching TRBD1. Germline CDR1 reads SEHNR; CDR2 reads FQNEAQ (reference sequence). This CDR3 contains 16 residues. With 5 bases clipped from V and 5 bases from J, the junction kept 15 bases outside the gene matches. This CDR3 is CASSASTGFDFHEQYF. Written as DNA, the CDR3 is TGTGCCAGCAGCGCCTCGACAGGGTTTGACTTCCACGAGCAGTACTTC.

The CDR3 here is CASSFRQTGSYEQYF. The DNA of the CDR3 is TGCGCCAGCAGCTTTCGGCAAACAGGATCCTACGAGCAGTACTTC. The chain couples TRBV4-1 to TRBJ2-7, with D possibly matching TRBD1 (5 bases). The V end was cut by 5 bases, the J end by 1 base, with 15 bases between. The CDR3 loop spans 15 amino acids. CDR1 is MGHRA, CDR2 YSYEKL, per germline.

The chain recombines TRBV19 with TRBJ1-5; D is unclear. Germline CDR1 is LNHDA and CDR2 is SQIVND (reference sequence). The CDR3 totals 15 residues. V lost 7 bases to trimming and J lost 3 bases, with 16 bases between them. The DNA for the CDR3 is TGTGCCAGTACTTCTCAGGAGAGCTCCAATCAGCCCCAGCATTTT. It translates to CASTSQESSNQPQHF.

The CDR3 protein is CASSQGWGADEQYF. The CDR3 DNA is TGCGCCAGCAGCCAAGGTTGGGGCGCGGACGAGCAGTACTTC. The chain employs TRBV4-3 and TRBJ2-7; possibly TRBD1 for D (5 bases). The V end was cut by 1 base, the J end by 5 bases, with 12 bases between. Germline V CDR1 and CDR2: LGHNA, YSLEER. The CDR3 has 14 residues.

As for this clone: Other DNA sequences from this sample encode an identical CDR3 as well. The chain links TRBV6-5 to TRBJ1-2, with 7 positions matching TRBD1. Germline loops: CDR1 MNHEY, CDR2 SVGAGI. The CDR3 has 13 residues. Trimming cost V 6 bases and J 5 bases; bases outside gene matches: 6. Here the CDR3 reads CASSPTGPYGYTF. The CDR3 nucleotides are TGTGCCAGCAGCCCGACAGGGCCTTATGGCTACACCTTC.

The chain joins TRBV10-1 to TRBJ2-2; no firm D call. The CDR3 length is 15 residues. In germline, CDR1 is WNHNN, CDR2 SYGVQD (reference sequence). V dropped 4 bases and J dropped 4 bases, with 13 bases sitting between them. This CDR3 is CASSVSVDGTGELFF. For the CDR3, the DNA is TGCGCCAGCAGTGTATCAGTTGACGGCACCGGGGAGCTGTTTTTT.

This clone was observed a single time. CDR3 DNA sequence: TGTGCCAGCACCCCAACATGGGAGGTCGGGGTTAATGAAAAACTGTTTTTT. This encodes CASTPTWEVGVNEKLFF. This sequence joins TRBV27 and TRBJ1-4; D unclear. Germline loops: CDR1 MNHEY, CDR2 SMNVEV (reference sequence). CDR3 length: 17 amino acids. Trimming pared 7 bases from V and 4 bases from J, leaving 22 bases between.

The chain carries TRBV4-3 and TRBJ2-1; the D gene is possibly TRBD2 (5 bases). CDR1 and CDR2 from the germline V gene are LGHNA and YSLEER. V gave up 4 bases and J gave up 3 bases, with 13 bases separating them. CDR3 length: 15 amino acids. The CDR3 sequence: CASSPILEDYNEQFF. The CDR3, as DNA: TGCGCCAGCAGCCCGATCTTGGAGGACTACAATGAGCAGTTCTTC.

The rearrangement joins TRBV6-4 to TRBJ1-5; D call uncertain. Germline V gene lookup returns CDR1 MRHNA and CDR2 SNTAGT. CDR3 size: 12 residues. Trimming removed 4 bases from V and 6 bases from J, with 7 bases in between. The CDR3 nucleotides are TGTGCCAGCAGTGCATCTGTTCAGCCCCAGCATTTT. It encodes CASSASVQPQHF.

The genes are TRBV29-1 and TRBJ2-3; 7 bases fit TRBD1. Per the germline V gene, CDR1 is SQVTM and CDR2 is ANQGSEA. The CDR3 consists of 12 residues. Trimming removed 4 bases from V and 9 bases from J; junction bases left unmatched: 7. CDR3 bases: TGCAGCGTTGGACAGGGCGGAGACACGCAGTATTTT. Amino acids: CSVGQGGDTQYF.

This sequence joins TRBV6-4 and TRBJ2-1, with TRBD2 identical over 8 bases. Per the germline V gene, CDR1 is MRHNA and CDR2 is SNTAGT. This CDR3 comprises 15 residues. The ends lost 3 bases at V and 2 bases at J; junction bases unmatched: 3. The CDR3 bases are TGTGCCAGCAGTGAAGGAGCGGGGGCCTACAATGAGCAGTTCTTC. Translation: CASSEGAGAYNEQFF.

J is TRBJ2-5 and V is TRBV7-8, with 11 nucleotides matching TRBD2. The DNA end lines up better with TRBJ2-7; the J call may be wrong. CDR1 and CDR2 from the germline V gene are SGHVS and FQNEAQ. This CDR3 is built from 16 residues. For the CDR3, the DNA is TGTGCCAGCAGCATCGGGACTAGCGGTTCAGCCTACGAGCAGTACTTC. Translation: CASSIGTSGSAYEQYF.

This rearrangement joins TRBV4-3 to TRBJ2-1; 10 bases line up with TRBD2. This CDR3 is built from 18 residues. Germline assignment: CDR1 LGHNA and CDR2 YSLEER. V gave up 0 bases and J gave up 3 bases; unmatched junction bases: 8. CDR3 DNA sequence: TGCGCCAGCAGCCAAGAAGGCCCTAGCGGGGGCGTCTACAATGAGCAGTTCTTC. Translated: CASSQEGPSGGVYNEQFF.

The rearrangement links TRBV6-6 to TRBJ1-1; weak D call: TRBD1 (6 bases). Germline V lookup: CDR1 MNHNY, CDR2 SVGAGI (reference sequence). V was trimmed by 4 bases and J by 4 bases, leaving 13 bases between them. This CDR3 has 14 residues. The CDR3 spells CASSFYRDVTEAFF. The CDR3 bases are TGTGCCAGCAGTTTCTACAGGGATGTCACTGAAGCTTTCTTT.

In this sample, this clone turned up once. The J gene is TRBJ1-2, the V gene TRBV4-1; no reliable D call. Trimming removed 0 bases at V and 6 bases at J, with 20 bases between. CDR1 and CDR2 (germline): MGHRA, YSYEKL. This CDR3 spans 17 amino acids. CDR3 residues: CASSQDPRRMSQDGYTF. The CDR3, as DNA: TGCGCCAGCAGCCAAGACCCCCGCCGGATGTCCCAAGATGGCTACACCTTC.

The rearrangement uses TRBV27 and TRBJ2-7; weak D call: TRBD1 (6 bases). Trimming removed 7 bases at V and 6 bases at J, with 19 bases between. Germline V CDR1 and CDR2: MNHEY, SMNVEV (reference sequence). The CDR3 runs 14 residues. The CDR3 DNA reads as TGTGCCAGCACTCCTACAGGGTGGCCGGGCGAGCAGTACTTC. Residues: CASTPTGWPGEQYF.

This clone has a single count. The chain carries TRBV27 and TRBJ1-1; 8 nucleotides align to TRBD1. V shed 7 bases and J 7 bases; nucleotides not matched to a gene: 8. The CDR3 has 13 residues. From germline, CDR1 is MNHEY and CDR2 SMNVEV (reference sequence). In DNA, the CDR3 is TGTGCCAGCAACGAGCAGGGGACAGGTGAAGCTTTCTTT. Its translation: CASNEQGTGEAFF.

This chain joins TRBV29-1 and TRBJ2-7, with unresolved D. V was trimmed by 0 bases and J by 6 bases, leaving 15 bases between them. The V gene's germline CDR1 is SQVTM and CDR2 ANQGSEA. CDR3 length equals 14 residues. The CDR3 is CSVEDRSGSREQYF. The CDR3 DNA is TGCAGCGTTGAAGACCGATCAGGATCTCGCGAGCAGTACTTC.

The chain has TRBV27 and TRBJ2-3; D perhaps matches TRBD2 (6 bases). Germline V gene lookup returns CDR1 MNHEY and CDR2 SMNVEV (reference sequence). The CDR3 runs 16 residues. Trimming left V 3 bases short and J 0 bases short, with 13 bases between. CDR3 nucleotides: TGTGCCAGCAGTTTGCTCGGGGGTACTAGCACAGATACGCAGTATTTT. This encodes CASSLLGGTSTDTQYF.

The V call is TRBV4-3, the J call TRBJ2-3, with D tentatively TRBD2 (5 bases). Germline V CDR1 and CDR2: LGHNA, YSLEER. Trimming removed 1 base at V and 3 bases at J, with 17 bases between. This CDR3 is 17 amino acids long. The DNA for the CDR3 is TGCGCCAGCAGCCAAGTATCCAACGGGGATTGGACAGATACGCAGTATTTT. Translation: CASSQVSNGDWTDTQYF.

This chain uses TRBV6-6 with TRBJ2-2, with 11 bases identical to TRBD2. Per germline, CDR1 MNHNY and CDR2 SVGAGI (reference sequence). J was trimmed by 6 bases and V by 7 bases; bases with no gene match: 7. The CDR3 loop spans 15 amino acids. CDR3 sequence: CASTLAGGRPGELFF. CDR3 bases: TGTGCCAGCACCTTAGCGGGGGGGCGTCCCGGGGAGCTGTTTTTT.

CDR3 coding DNA: TGTGCCAGCAGTTACGACAGGGAAGGGTCGAACACTGAAGCTTTCTTT. Protein sequence: CASSYDREGSNTEAFF. J is TRBJ1-1 and V is TRBV27; 7 nucleotides line up with TRBD1. The V segment lost 4 bases and the J segment 1 base; nucleotides outside the gene matches: 9. Looked up from germline, CDR1 is MNHEY and CDR2 is SMNVEV (reference sequence). The CDR3 sequence is 16 residues long.

The chain has TRBV7-9 and TRBJ2-7; 11 bases line up with TRBD1. CDR3 length: 14 residues. V lost 4 bases, J lost 5 bases, and 4 bases stayed unmatched. Germline V gives CDR1 SEHNR, CDR2 FQNEAQ (reference sequence). Written as DNA, the CDR3 is TGTGCCAGCAGCTCCGGACAGGGGGCGCACGAGCAGTACTTC. Protein sequence: CASSSGQGAHEQYF.